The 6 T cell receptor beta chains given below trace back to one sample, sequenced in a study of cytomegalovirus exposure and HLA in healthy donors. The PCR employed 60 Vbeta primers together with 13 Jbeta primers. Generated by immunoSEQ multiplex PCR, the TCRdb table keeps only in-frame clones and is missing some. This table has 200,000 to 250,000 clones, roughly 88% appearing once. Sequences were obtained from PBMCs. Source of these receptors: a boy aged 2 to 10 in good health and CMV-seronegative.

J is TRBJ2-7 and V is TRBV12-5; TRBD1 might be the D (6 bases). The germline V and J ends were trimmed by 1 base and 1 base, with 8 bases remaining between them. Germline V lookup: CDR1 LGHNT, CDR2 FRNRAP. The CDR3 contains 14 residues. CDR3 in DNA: TGTGCTAGTGGTTTGGGGGGACATTCCTACGAGCAGTACTTC. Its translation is CASGLGGHSYEQYF.

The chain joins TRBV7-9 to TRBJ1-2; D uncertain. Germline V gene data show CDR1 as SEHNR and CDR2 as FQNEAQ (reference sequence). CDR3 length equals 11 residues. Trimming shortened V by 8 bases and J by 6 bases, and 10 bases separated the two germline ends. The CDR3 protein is CASRLGDGYTF. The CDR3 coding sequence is TGTGCCAGCCGGTTAGGAGATGGCTACACCTTC.

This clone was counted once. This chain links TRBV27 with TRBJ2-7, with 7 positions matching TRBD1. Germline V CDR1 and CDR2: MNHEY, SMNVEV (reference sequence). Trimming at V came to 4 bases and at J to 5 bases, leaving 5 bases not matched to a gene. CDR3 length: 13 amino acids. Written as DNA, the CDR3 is TGTGCCAGCAGTTCCAACAGGGGAAACGAGCAGTACTTC. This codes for CASSSNRGNEQYF.

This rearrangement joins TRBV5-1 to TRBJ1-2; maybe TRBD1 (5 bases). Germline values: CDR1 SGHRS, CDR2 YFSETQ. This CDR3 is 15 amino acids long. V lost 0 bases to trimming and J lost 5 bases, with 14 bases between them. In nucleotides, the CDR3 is TGCGCCAGCAGCTTGGAGGGCAGGGCGGAATATGGCTACACCTTC. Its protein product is CASSLEGRAEYGYTF. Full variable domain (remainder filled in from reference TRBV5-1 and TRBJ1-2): KAGVTQTPRYLIKTRGQQVTLSCSPISGHRSVSWYQQTPGQGLQFLFEYFSETQRNKGNFPGRFSGRQFSNSRSEMNVSTLELGDSALYLCASSLEGRAEYGYTFGSGTRLTVV.

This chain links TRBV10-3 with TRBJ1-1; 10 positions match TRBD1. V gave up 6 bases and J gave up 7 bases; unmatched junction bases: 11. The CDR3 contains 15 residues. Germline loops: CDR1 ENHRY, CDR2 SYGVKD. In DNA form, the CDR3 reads TGTGCCATCAGGACCGGGACAGGGGCTCATGGTGAAGCTTTCTTT. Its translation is CAIRTGTGAHGEAFF.

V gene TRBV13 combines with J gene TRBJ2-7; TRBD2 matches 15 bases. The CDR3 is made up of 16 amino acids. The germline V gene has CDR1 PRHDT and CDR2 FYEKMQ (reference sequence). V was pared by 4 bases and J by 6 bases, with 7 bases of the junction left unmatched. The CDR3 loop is CASSSGTSGRMGEQYF. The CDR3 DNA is TGTGCCAGCAGCTCCGGGACTAGCGGGAGGATGGGCGAGCAGTACTTC.